Described below is a single T cell receptor beta chain sequence and its context. These data come from a study of blood T cell repertoires in COVID-19. The overall study: Whether acute or convalescent, the COVID-19 samples came from the United States, Italy and Spain.

Using immunoSEQ multiplex PCR, the repertoire was profiled, and TCRdb retains in-frame clones only, with some absent. The sample consists of about 300,000 clones, about nine tenths of them appearing once. This CDR3 spans 13 amino acids. V was trimmed by 6 bases and J by 5 bases, leaving 14 bases between them. Germline V CDR1 and CDR2: SNHLY, FYNNEI. This clonotype originated in a young woman with COVID-19, enrolled during active disease. The genes are TRBV2 and TRBJ2-7, with D tentatively TRBD1 (6 bases). What was sequenced was peripheral blood. CDR3 bases: TGTGCCAGCAGGAAACAGGGTGTGGACGAGCAGTACTTC. It specifies CASRKQGVDEQYF.